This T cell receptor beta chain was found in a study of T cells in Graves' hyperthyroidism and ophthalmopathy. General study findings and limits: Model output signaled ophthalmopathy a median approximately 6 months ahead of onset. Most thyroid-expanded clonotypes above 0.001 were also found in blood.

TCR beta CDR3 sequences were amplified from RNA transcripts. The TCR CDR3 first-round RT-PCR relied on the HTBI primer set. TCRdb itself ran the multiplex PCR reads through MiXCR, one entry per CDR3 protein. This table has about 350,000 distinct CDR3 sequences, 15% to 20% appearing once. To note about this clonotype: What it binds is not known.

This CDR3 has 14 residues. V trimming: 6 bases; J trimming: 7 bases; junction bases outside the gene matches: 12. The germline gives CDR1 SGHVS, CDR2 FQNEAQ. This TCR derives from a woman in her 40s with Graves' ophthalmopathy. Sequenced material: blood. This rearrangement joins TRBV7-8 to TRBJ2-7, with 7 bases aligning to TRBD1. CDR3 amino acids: CASRLDRTRGEQYF. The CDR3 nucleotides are TGTGCCAGCAGACTAGACAGGACCAGGGGGGAGCAGTACTTC.